One and the same sample provided the 12 T cell receptor beta chains below, sequenced in a study of T-cell reconstitution after alpha-beta-depleted transplantation in children. Unique molecular identifiers were built into the TCRbeta library. One entry per CDR3 protein results from TCRdb running MiXCR on the PCR reads. The data hold about 600,000 distinct CDR3 sequences, with 10% to 15% observed a single time. The material sequenced was PBMCs, mostly from graft donor cells, taken 360 days after TCRalphabeta/CD19-depleted stem cell transplant. These TCRs come from a male patient under 18 who had a stem cell transplant for acute myeloid leukemia, so the T cells may come from the graft donor.

The gene calls are TRBV15 and TRBJ2-1, with 8 nucleotides matching TRBD2. Germline loops: CDR1 LNHNV, CDR2 YYDKDF (reference sequence). The CDR3 is 15 residues long. V lost 1 base, J lost 9 bases, and 8 bases stayed unmatched. CDR3 in DNA: TGTGCCACCAGCAGAGGACTAGCGCCCGACGGTGAGCAGTTCTTC. Protein sequence: CATSRGLAPDGEQFF.

This clonotype was detected many times. The J gene is TRBJ2-7, the V gene TRBV7-9; 8 bases fit TRBD1. This CDR3 is 16 amino acids long. V shed 3 bases and J 4 bases; nucleotides not matched to a gene: 11. Per germline, CDR1 SEHNR and CDR2 FQNEAQ (reference sequence). The CDR3 loop is CASSFGSRTGWYEQYF. For the CDR3, the DNA is TGTGCCAGCAGCTTTGGATCCAGGACAGGGTGGTACGAGCAGTACTTC.

This chain connects TRBV29-1 to TRBJ2-3; D gene ambiguous. The length of the CDR3 is 11 residues. The V and J ends lost 7 bases and 12 bases respectively, with 17 bases between them. From germline, CDR1 is SQVTM and CDR2 ANQGSEA. The DNA of the CDR3 is TGCAGCGCTACCGTGGTTGCCGTTCAGTATTTT. Its protein is CSATVVAVQYF.

The sample holds a few counts of this clonotype. The chain uses TRBV18 and TRBJ2-1, with a tentative D call TRBD2 (6 bases). The V gene's germline CDR1 is KGHSH and CDR2 LQKENI. Trimming removed 1 base at V and 7 bases at J, with 11 bases between. The CDR3 consists of 14 residues. CDR3 sequence reads: CASSPRTNLNEQFF. The DNA for the CDR3 is TGTGCCAGCTCACCACGGACTAACTTGAATGAGCAGTTCTTC.

The gene calls are TRBV7-2 and TRBJ2-5, with TRBD2 matching 12 bases. Germline V gene sequence: CDR1 SGHTA, CDR2 FQGNSA. CDR3 length: 16 amino acids. With V trimmed by 2 bases and J by 7 bases, 8 bases remained unmatched. CDR3 DNA sequence: TGTGCCAGCAGCTTAAGTGGGACTAGCGGGCCGGTGACCCAGTACTTC. Its protein product is CASSLSGTSGPVTQYF.

This clonotype was detected many times. V and J are TRBV20-1 and TRBJ2-7; 11 bases match TRBD1. CDR3 length: 16 amino acids. Germline V lookup: CDR1 DFQATT, CDR2 SNEGSKA (reference sequence). J lost 5 bases, V lost 2 bases, and 11 bases had no gene match. CDR3 sequence reads: CSARPGQGASPHEQYF. The CDR3 region has the DNA TGCAGTGCTAGACCAGGACAGGGGGCGTCTCCCCACGAGCAGTACTTC.

This clonotype was detected a few times. The chain combines TRBV12-3 or TRBV12-4 with TRBJ2-3, with 9 bases matching TRBD2. The CDR3 contains 15 residues. The ends lost 5 bases at V and 0 bases at J; junction bases unmatched: 3. CDR3 DNA: TGTGCCAGCAGTGGACTAGCGCCCAGCACAGATACGCAGTATTTT. Encoded protein: CASSGLAPSTDTQYF.

This chain connects TRBV28 to TRBJ1-2; no reliable D call. The V end was cut by 3 bases, the J end by 4 bases, with 9 bases between. Germline V gives CDR1 MDHEN, CDR2 SYDVKM. The CDR3 covers 13 residues. CDR3: CASSLGRFYGYTF. The CDR3 region has the DNA TGTGCCAGCAGTTTGGGGAGGTTCTATGGCTACACCTTC.

This clonotype was seen ten or more times. This chain's CDR3 is CASSLWGRQVDYEQYF. The CDR3 region has the DNA TGTGCCAGCAGCTTATGGGGACGACAGGTGGACTACGAGCAGTACTTC. The V call is TRBV7-2, the J call TRBJ2-7, with D perhaps matching TRBD1 (6 bases). The CDR3 contains 16 residues. The germline V gene encodes CDR1 SGHTA and CDR2 FQGNSA. The germline V and J ends were trimmed by 2 bases and 3 bases, with 17 bases remaining between them.

The sample holds a few counts of this clonotype. The chain combines TRBV12-3 or TRBV12-4 with TRBJ2-7, with D possibly being TRBD1 (5 bases). The CDR3 totals 14 residues. The germline V and J ends were trimmed by 3 bases and 0 bases, with 9 bases remaining between them. The CDR3 spells CASSFAGPSYEQYF. The CDR3 DNA reads TGTGCCAGCAGTTTCGCAGGGCCCTCCTACGAGCAGTACTTC.

This clonotype was recorded at least ten times. The chain links TRBV7-2 to TRBJ2-3, with a tentative D call TRBD2 (6 bases). Germline assignment: CDR1 SGHTA and CDR2 FQGNSA. V was shortened by 0 bases and J by 2 bases, with 9 bases between the two germline ends. The CDR3 is made up of 15 amino acids. This CDR3 reads CASSLAQRATDTQYF. CDR3 nucleotides: TGTGCCAGCAGCTTAGCGCAGCGGGCCACAGATACGCAGTATTTT.

This clonotype showed up many times. The chain recombines TRBV30 with TRBJ2-1; D may be TRBD1 (5 bases). The CDR3 length is 15 residues. Trimming shortened V by 0 bases and J by 4 bases, and 13 bases separated the two germline ends. Germline loops: CDR1 GTSNPN, CDR2 SVGIG (reference sequence). In nucleotides, the CDR3 is TGTGCCTGGAGTGTATCTGTCAGGGTGTACAATGAGCAGTTCTTC. It encodes CAWSVSVRVYNEQFF.